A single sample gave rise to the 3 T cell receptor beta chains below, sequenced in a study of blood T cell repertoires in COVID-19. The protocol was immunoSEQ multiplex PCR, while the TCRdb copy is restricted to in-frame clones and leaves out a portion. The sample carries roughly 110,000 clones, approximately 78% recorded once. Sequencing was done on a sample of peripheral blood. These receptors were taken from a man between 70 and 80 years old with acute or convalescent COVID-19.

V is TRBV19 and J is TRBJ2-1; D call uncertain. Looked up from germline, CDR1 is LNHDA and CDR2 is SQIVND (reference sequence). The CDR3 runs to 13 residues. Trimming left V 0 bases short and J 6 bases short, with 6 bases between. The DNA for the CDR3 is TGTGCCAGTAGTATAGAACTACGCAATGAGCAGTTCTTC. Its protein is CASSIELRNEQFF.

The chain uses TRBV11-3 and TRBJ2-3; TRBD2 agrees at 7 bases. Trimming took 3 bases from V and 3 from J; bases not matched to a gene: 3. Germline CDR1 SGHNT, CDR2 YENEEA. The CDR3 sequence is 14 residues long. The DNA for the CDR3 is TGTGCCAGCAGCTTCGGGGGGAGGACAGATACGCAGTATTTT. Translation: CASSFGGRTDTQYF.

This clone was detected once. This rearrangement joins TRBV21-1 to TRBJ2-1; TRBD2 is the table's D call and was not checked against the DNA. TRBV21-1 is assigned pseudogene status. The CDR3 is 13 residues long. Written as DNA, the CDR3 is TGTGCCAGCACACCTAGCGGGGGGGGAGAGCAGTTCTTC. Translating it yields CASTPSGGGEQFF.